This T cell receptor beta chain derives from a study of T cells in Graves' hyperthyroidism and ophthalmopathy. TCR beta CDR3 regions were amplified from RNA transcripts. The HTBI primer set served for first-round RT-PCR of the TCR CDR3. TCRdb independently ran MiXCR on the multiplex PCR reads; one entry per CDR3 protein. The profile shows about 620,000 distinct CDR3 sequences, around 15% of them singletons. The CDR3 sequence is 16 residues long. CDR1 SGHRS and CDR2 YFSETQ come from the germline V gene. With 4 bases clipped from V and 9 bases from J, the junction kept 16 bases outside the gene matches. Ten or more counts support this clonotype.

The sequence was collected from a woman younger than 45 with Graves' hyperthyroidism. Sequencing used blood. V is TRBV5-1 and J is TRBJ2-5; 9 bases map to TRBD1. In DNA, the CDR3 is TGCGCCAGCAGCCCCGCGGGACAGGGAGACAAGAGACCCCAGTACTTC. Protein: CASSPAGQGDKRPQYF.